This TCR beta chain was recovered during a study of cytomegalovirus exposure and HLA in healthy donors. Amplification used 60 Vbeta primers and 13 Jbeta primers. Repertoires were generated with immunoSEQ multiplex PCR, while TCRdb's copy carries only in-frame clones and drops some. The sample lists approximately 61,000 clones, 75% to 85% seen once, with just over 50% in the top ten. CDR3 length: 16 amino acids. The V end was cut by 4 bases, the J end by 3 bases, with 18 bases between. CDR1 is MNHEY, CDR2 SVGAGI, per germline. The V gene is TRBV6-5, the J gene TRBJ1-2; the D gene is possibly TRBD1 (6 bases). The sample was PBMCs. The TCR comes from a man over 45 in good health and CMV-seropositive. CDR3: CASSFGGGALHYGYTF. Written as DNA, the CDR3 is TGTGCCAGCAGTTTCGGGGGGGGCGCACTACACTATGGCTACACCTTC.